This T cell receptor (beta chain) was sequenced during a study of T cell responses to AZD1222 COVID-19 vaccine. Overall study findings and caveats: Spike was spanned by vaccine-associated CD4 TCRs, which were dominant at 160-218 and 743-854. Samples come after the peak T cell response, not at day 14. Among AZD1222 vaccinees, only six or seven were seropositive at baseline.

Comment on this clone: Its cognate antigen is unknown.

The assay was immunoSEQ multiplex PCR, and TCRdb's table has in-frame clones only and misses some. Of 160,000 or so clones in the sample, over 70% were seen once. V gave up 3 bases and J gave up 4 bases; unmatched junction bases: 4. The CDR3 has 16 residues. Germline CDR1 is SNHLY and CDR2 is FYNNEI. Pooled samples include second doses given at about 4 or 12 weeks. The chain uses TRBV2 and TRBJ2-1; TRBD2 matches at 12 bases. The receptor was isolated from an adult who received the AZD1222 COVID-19 vaccine. Sequences were derived from peripheral blood, sampled 28 days after the second AZD1222 dose. CDR3 DNA sequence: TGTGCCAGCAGTGATGTTACTAGCGGGAGGTACAATGAGCAGTTCTTC. It encodes CASSDVTSGRYNEQFF.